This record concerns one T cell receptor (beta chain) sequence. The antigen remains unidentified. cDNA libraries for TCR beta contained unique molecular identifiers. TCRdb reprocessed the PCR reads via MiXCR and lists one record per CDR3 protein. The sample has approximately 730,000 distinct CDR3 sequences, 25% to 30% seen once. These data come from a study of post-analysis software for immune sequencing data. Overall study findings and caveats: When patients were compared with controls, five TRBV segments were more frequent, TRBV5-6, TRBV5-1 and TRBV20-1 among them. Compared against controls, patients with multiple sclerosis displayed significantly lower normalized Chao1 diversity.

Germline V CDR1 and CDR2: MGHDK, SYGVNS. V lost 8 bases and J lost 7; bases outside the gene matches: 11. The CDR3 sequence is 15 residues long. V and J are TRBV25-1 and TRBJ1-6; 7 nucleotides line up with TRBD1. The sequence was collected from a girl under 18 with multiple sclerosis. Sequenced: blood. The CDR3 reads CASGGKTGWNSPLHF. The CDR3 region has the DNA TGTGCCAGCGGGGGGAAGACAGGGTGGAATTCACCCCTCCACTTT.